This T cell receptor (beta chain) was obtained from a study of OX40 agonist ivuxolimab in advanced cancers. About the study: Ivuxolimab was administered intravenously to patients at 0.01 to 10 mg/kg every 2 weeks. Study-wide results and limits: CD4+ and CD8+ blood T cells expanded clonally by week 6 at 0.1 to 3.0 mg/kg.

Trimming shortened V by 1 base and J by 6 bases, and 13 bases separated the two germline ends. The CDR3 runs 15 residues. The germline V gene has CDR1 MNHNS and CDR2 SASEGT. Of note for this clone: Its target is not known.

Sequencing used immunoSEQ multiplex PCR; TCRdb keeps in-frame clones, though not all of them. The sample lists under 80,000 clones, 75% to 90% seen once, with approximately 2.2% in the top ten. This chain links TRBV6-1 with TRBJ1-5; D unclear. This receptor was identified in an adult with an advanced solid tumor such as melanoma, head and neck, liver or kidney cancer. Source: CD4+ or CD8+ T cells sorted from blood, taken in a trial of the OX40 agonist ivuxolimab. The CDR3: CASSEGRASPQPQHF. In DNA, the CDR3 is TGTGCCAGCAGTGAAGGGAGGGCGTCCCCTCAGCCCCAGCATTTT.